This T cell receptor beta chain originates from a study of identical twins. This clonotype was seen at least ten times. Its target is not known. Study-wide results and caveats: Cross-sectional statistics underpinned the conclusions; the same donors were not followed.

A universal primer site was added by template switching, and unique molecular identifiers were carried by the cDNA. TCRdb passed the 5' RACE reads through MiXCR, listing each CDR3 protein once. The repertoire holds about 200,000 distinct CDR3 sequences, with less than 8% as singletons. This same sample was also part of a study on yellow fever vaccine responses in identical twins.

The sample comprised memory (CD45RO+) T cells sorted from blood. This sequence was found in a woman younger than 35 in good health.

CDR3 sequence (DNA): TGTGCCTGGAAACAAGCTGGGGAGCTGTTTTTT. Its protein product is CAWKQAGELFF. V is TRBV30 and J is TRBJ2-2; D not resolved. Trimming cost V 4 bases and J 8 bases, with 8 bases left between them. Germline assignment: CDR1 GTSNPN and CDR2 SVGIG (reference sequence). This CDR3 spans 11 amino acids.